A single sample is the source of the 13 T cell receptor beta chains below, sequenced in a study of metastatic and nonmetastatic thyroid tumors. MiXCR re-clonotyped the PCR reads for TCRdb. The sample shows some 14,000 clones, 25% to 30% of them seen only once. Thyroid surgery was performed in patients who had received no treatment beforehand. The sequencing input was blood. All receptors come from a female donor with papillary thyroid cancer or a benign thyroid nodule (not recorded which). Some clones in this sample may be carry-over from other donors' samples.

J is TRBJ2-2 and V is TRBV20-1; D might be TRBD2 (7 bases). V dropped 6 bases and J dropped 3 bases, with 17 bases sitting between them. Looked up from germline, CDR1 is DFQATT and CDR2 is SNEGSKA (reference sequence). The CDR3 covers 15 residues. The CDR3 region has the DNA TGCAGTGCCCGAGGGGGGGGCGCGGACACCGGGGAGCTGTTTTTT. Amino acid sequence: CSARGGGADTGELFF.

This clone is medium-sized (0.01 to 0.1%). The chain uses TRBV11-2 and TRBJ1-6, with TRBD1 as a possible D gene (5 bases). This CDR3 has 13 residues. Germline V CDR1 and CDR2: SGHAT, FQNNGV. With 2 bases removed from V and 6 bases from J, the gap between germline ends came to 5 bases. The CDR3 sequence is CASSLQGNSPLHF. The CDR3 DNA reads TGTGCCAGCAGCTTACAGGGTAATTCACCCCTCCACTTT.

The chain has TRBV6-1 and TRBJ2-1; possible D gene TRBD1, 5 bases. Germline assignment: CDR1 MNHNS and CDR2 SASEGT. V shed 5 bases and J shed 5 bases, with 16 bases lying between them. The length of the CDR3 is 15 residues. The CDR3 protein is CASSRKLMDNNEQFF. The CDR3 nucleotides are TGTGCCAGCAGTCGTAAGCTTATGGACAACAATGAGCAGTTCTTC.

This clone is classed as medium-sized. This chain joins TRBV19 and TRBJ2-7; no clear D. The V end lost 2 bases, the J end lost 3 bases, and 14 bases lay between the germline ends. This CDR3 spans 15 amino acids. The germline gives CDR1 LNHDA, CDR2 SQIVND (reference sequence). The CDR3: CASSIQAGSLYEQYF. The CDR3 region has the DNA TGTGCCAGTAGTATACAGGCAGGTTCACTCTACGAGCAGTACTTC.

This clone is medium-sized. The chain recombines TRBV18 with TRBJ2-1, with D tentatively TRBD1 or TRBD2 (6 bases each). V was clipped by 1 base and J by 9 bases, with 16 bases between them. The V gene's germline CDR1 is KGHSH and CDR2 LQKENI. This CDR3 comprises 15 residues. The CDR3 DNA reads as TGTGCCAGCTCACCACTTCCGGGGGCGAGTAGTGAGCAGTTCTTC. Protein sequence: CASSPLPGASSEQFF.

The chain recombines TRBV4-3 with TRBJ1-4; tentatively, D is TRBD1 (6 bases). Germline V gene sequence: CDR1 LGHNA, CDR2 YSLEER. Trimming took off 1 base at V and 7 bases at J, with 16 bases between the two ends. The CDR3 covers 16 residues. The CDR3 region is CASSQVDLWGAEKLFF. CDR3 bases: TGCGCCAGCAGCCAAGTTGATCTTTGGGGGGCTGAAAAACTGTTTTTT.

This chain uses TRBV4-2 with TRBJ1-1, with a weak D call TRBD1 (5 bases). Per the germline V gene, CDR1 is LGHNA and CDR2 is YNFKEQ. This CDR3 has 12 amino acids. V lost 4 bases and J 6 bases, leaving 9 bases between the germline ends. The CDR3 loop is CASSPEGAEAFF. The CDR3 nucleotides are TGTGCCAGCAGCCCGGAAGGGGCTGAAGCTTTCTTT.

The chain is built from TRBV7-9 and TRBJ2-1; maybe TRBD1 (6 bases). CDR1 SEHNR and CDR2 FQNEAQ come from the germline V gene (reference sequence). Trimming cost V 5 bases and J 8 bases, with 16 bases left between them. The CDR3 spans 14 residues. The CDR3 sequence: CASSGWGLGDEQFF. In DNA form, the CDR3 reads TGTGCCAGCAGCGGGTGGGGGCTGGGGGATGAGCAGTTCTTC.

This clone is judged medium-sized. The gene calls are TRBV6-1 and TRBJ2-2, with D unresolved. The CDR3 loop spans 13 amino acids. The germline V and J ends were trimmed by 7 bases and 2 bases, with 8 bases remaining between them. Germline assignment: CDR1 MNHNS and CDR2 SASEGT. The CDR3 DNA reads TGTGCCAGCAAACCCTCCAACACCGGGGAGCTGTTTTTT. Its protein product is CASKPSNTGELFF.

This chain connects TRBV20-1 to TRBJ1-2; D is perhaps TRBD1 (5 bases). Per germline, CDR1 DFQATT and CDR2 SNEGSKA (reference sequence). This CDR3 region has 13 residues. Deletions cut 6 bases from V and 6 bases from J, with 17 bases between. CDR3 in DNA: TGCAGTGCCAGGGACCCAGGGTGGGATGGCTACACCTTC. Translated: CSARDPGWDGYTF.

A note on this clone: Its ends do not fully match the called genes, so a read error is possible. This chain uses TRBV11-1 with TRBJ1-2; 8 positions agree with TRBD1. Germline loops: CDR1 SGHAT, CDR2 FQDESV (reference sequence). This CDR3 has 17 amino acids. CDR3 residues: CASSFGARTGTNDGYPF. The DNA for the CDR3 is TGTGCCAGCAGCTTCGGAGCAAGGACAGGGACTAACGATGGATACCCCTTC.

This clone qualifies as medium-sized. This rearrangement joins TRBV6-2 or TRBV6-3 to TRBJ2-2; 13 nucleotides agree with TRBD2. CDR3 length: 18 residues. V dropped 2 bases and J dropped 0; count of bases not matched to a gene: 3. CDR1 MNHEY and CDR2 SVGEGT come from the germline V gene. CDR3 region: CASSYAGLAGANTGELFF. Here the CDR3 DNA reads TGTGCCAGCAGTTACGCCGGACTAGCGGGAGCGAACACCGGGGAGCTGTTTTTT.

This clone has at least ten counts. This chain links TRBV3-1 with TRBJ2-3; TRBD2 aligns across 7 bases. Trimming at V came to 2 bases and at J to 5 bases, leaving 1 base not matched to a gene. Per germline, CDR1 LGHDT and CDR2 YNNKEL (reference sequence). The CDR3 covers 13 residues. The CDR3 DNA reads TGTGCCAGCAGCCAACTAGCGGAAGATACGCAGTATTTT. It encodes CASSQLAEDTQYF.